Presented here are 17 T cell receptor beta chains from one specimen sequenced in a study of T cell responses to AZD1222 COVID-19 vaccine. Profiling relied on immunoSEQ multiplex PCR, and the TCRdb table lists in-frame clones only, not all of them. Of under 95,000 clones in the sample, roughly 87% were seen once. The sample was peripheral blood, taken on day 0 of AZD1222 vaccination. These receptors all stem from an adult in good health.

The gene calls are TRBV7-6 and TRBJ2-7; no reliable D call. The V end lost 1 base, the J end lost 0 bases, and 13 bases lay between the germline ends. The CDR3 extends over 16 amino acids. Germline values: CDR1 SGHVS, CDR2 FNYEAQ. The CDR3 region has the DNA TGTGCCAGCAGCTTAGGTTCAAGCAGGAGCTCCTACGAGCAGTACTTC. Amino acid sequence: CASSLGSSRSSYEQYF.

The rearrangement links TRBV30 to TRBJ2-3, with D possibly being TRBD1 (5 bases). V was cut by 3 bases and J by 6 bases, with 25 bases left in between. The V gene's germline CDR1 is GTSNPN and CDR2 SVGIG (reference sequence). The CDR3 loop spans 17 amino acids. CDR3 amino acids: CAWSPTNRQKPWDTQYF. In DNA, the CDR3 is TGTGCCTGGAGCCCTACTAACAGACAGAAACCATGGGATACGCAGTATTTT.

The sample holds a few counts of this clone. Here the CDR3 reads CASSLAKLAATYNEQFF. The CDR3 nucleotides read TGTGCCAGCAGCTTGGCTAAACTAGCGGCAACCTACAATGAGCAGTTCTTC. The genes are TRBV5-4 and TRBJ2-1; 8 positions agree with TRBD2. CDR1 is SGHNT and CDR2 is YYREEE in the germline V gene (reference sequence). This CDR3 comprises 17 residues. Germline trimming cut 0 bases from V and 2 bases from J; bases unmatched to any gene: 7.

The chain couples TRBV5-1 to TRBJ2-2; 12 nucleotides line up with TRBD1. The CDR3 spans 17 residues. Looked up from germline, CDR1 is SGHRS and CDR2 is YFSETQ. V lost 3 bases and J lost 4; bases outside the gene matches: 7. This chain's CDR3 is CASSSRDRGPGTGELFF. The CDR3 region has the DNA TGCGCCAGCAGCTCCCGGGACAGGGGGCCAGGCACCGGGGAGCTGTTTTTT.

CDR3 loop: CASKGTGSSYNEQFF. DNA for the CDR3: TGTGCCAGCAAAGGGACGGGCAGCTCCTACAATGAGCAGTTCTTC. V usage is TRBV27 and J usage is TRBJ2-1; D could derive from TRBD1 or TRBD2 (5 bases each). The length of the CDR3 is 15 residues. The germline V and J ends were trimmed by 7 bases and 0 bases, with 13 bases remaining between them. Germline V gene data show CDR1 as MNHEY and CDR2 as SMNVEV (reference sequence).

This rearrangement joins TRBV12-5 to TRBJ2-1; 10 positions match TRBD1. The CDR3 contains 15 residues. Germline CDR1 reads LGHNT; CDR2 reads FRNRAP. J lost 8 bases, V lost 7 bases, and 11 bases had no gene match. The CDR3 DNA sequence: TGTGCTAGTGCCCTGGACAGGGGGGGGATCGATGAGCAGTTCTTC. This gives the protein CASALDRGGIDEQFF.

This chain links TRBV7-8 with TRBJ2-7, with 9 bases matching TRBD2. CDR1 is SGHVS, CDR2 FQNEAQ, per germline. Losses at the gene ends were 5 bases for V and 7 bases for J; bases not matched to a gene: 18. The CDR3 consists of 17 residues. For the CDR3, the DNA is TGTGCCAGCAGCCCCATCGGAGTAGCGGGGGACCCGGGGGAGCAGTACTTC. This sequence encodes CASSPIGVAGDPGEQYF.

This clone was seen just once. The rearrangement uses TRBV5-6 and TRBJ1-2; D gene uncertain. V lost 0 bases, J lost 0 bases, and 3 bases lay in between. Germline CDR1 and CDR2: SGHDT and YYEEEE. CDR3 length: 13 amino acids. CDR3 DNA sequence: TGTGCCAGCAGCTTGGCCTCTAACTATGGCTACACCTTC. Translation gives CASSLASNYGYTF.

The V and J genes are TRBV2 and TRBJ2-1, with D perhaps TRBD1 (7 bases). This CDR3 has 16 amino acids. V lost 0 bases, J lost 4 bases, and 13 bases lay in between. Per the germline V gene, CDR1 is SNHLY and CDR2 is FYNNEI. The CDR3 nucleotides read TGTGCCAGCAGTGAAGCAGGGGGCGCGGGATACAATGAGCAGTTCTTC. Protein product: CASSEAGGAGYNEQFF. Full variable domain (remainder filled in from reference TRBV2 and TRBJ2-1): EPEVTQTPSHQVTQMGQEVILRCVPISNHLYFYWYRQILGQKVEFLVSFYNNEISEKSEIFDDQFSVERPDGSNFTLKIRSTKLEDSAMYFCASSEAGGAGYNEQFFGPGTRLTVL.

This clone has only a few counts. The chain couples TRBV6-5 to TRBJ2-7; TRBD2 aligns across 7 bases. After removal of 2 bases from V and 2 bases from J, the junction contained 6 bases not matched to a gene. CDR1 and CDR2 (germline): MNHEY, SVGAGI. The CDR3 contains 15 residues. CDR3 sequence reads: CASSYTGLGPYEQYF. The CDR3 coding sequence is TGTGCCAGCAGTTACACCGGACTAGGGCCCTACGAGCAGTACTTC.

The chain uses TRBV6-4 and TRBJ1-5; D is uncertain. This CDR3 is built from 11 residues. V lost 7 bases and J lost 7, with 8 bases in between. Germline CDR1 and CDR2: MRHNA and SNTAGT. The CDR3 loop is CASTYNQPQHF. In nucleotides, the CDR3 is TGTGCCAGCACCTACAACCAGCCCCAGCATTTT.

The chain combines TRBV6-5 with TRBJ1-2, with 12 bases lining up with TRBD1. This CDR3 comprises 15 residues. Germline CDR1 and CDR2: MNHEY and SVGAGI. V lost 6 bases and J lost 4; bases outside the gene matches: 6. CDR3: CASRPGTGGGYGYTF. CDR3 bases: TGTGCCAGCAGGCCCGGGACAGGGGGCGGCTATGGCTACACCTTC.

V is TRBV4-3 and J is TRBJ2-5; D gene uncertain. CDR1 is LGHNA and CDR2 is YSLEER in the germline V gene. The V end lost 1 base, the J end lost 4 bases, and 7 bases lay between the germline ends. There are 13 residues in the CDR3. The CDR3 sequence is CASSQARRETQYF. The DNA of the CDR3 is TGCGCCAGCAGCCAAGCCCGCAGAGAGACCCAGTACTTC.

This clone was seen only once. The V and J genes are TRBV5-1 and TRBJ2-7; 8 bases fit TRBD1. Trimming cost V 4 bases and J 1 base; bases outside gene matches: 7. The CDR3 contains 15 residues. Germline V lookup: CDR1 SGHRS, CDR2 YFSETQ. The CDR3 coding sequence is TGCGCCAGCAGCGTCCGGGACAGGTCGTCCTACGAGCAGTACTTC. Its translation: CASSVRDRSSYEQYF.

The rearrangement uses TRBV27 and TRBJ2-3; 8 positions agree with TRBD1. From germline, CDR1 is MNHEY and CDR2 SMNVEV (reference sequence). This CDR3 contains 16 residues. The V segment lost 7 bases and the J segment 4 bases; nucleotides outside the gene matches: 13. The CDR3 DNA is TGTGCCAGCATCACTTTTTGGACAGGGCGCGCAGATACGCAGTATTTT. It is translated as CASITFWTGRADTQYF.

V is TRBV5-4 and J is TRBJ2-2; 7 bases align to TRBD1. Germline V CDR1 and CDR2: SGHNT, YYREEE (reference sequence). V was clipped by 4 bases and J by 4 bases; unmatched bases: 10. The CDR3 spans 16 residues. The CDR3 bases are TGTGCCAGCAGCACGAAAGACAGGGCGGGCACCGGGGAGCTGTTTTTT. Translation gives CASSTKDRAGTGELFF.

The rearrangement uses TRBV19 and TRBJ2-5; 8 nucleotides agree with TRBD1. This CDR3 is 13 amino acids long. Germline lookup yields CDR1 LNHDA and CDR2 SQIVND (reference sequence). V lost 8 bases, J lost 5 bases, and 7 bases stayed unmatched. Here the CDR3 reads CASADRGSETQYF. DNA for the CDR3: TGTGCCAGTGCAGACAGGGGTTCGGAGACCCAGTACTTC.